The entry that follows covers one T cell receptor (beta chain) sequence. An end of the junction differs from the germline gene, which may be a read error. The sample belongs to a study of blood T cells in healthy people across ages. It was with a sample-barcoded 5' primer and a J-beta primer mix that a second PCR of about 6 to 11 cycles was run. TCRdb reprocessed the 5' RACE reads via MiXCR and lists one record per CDR3 protein. Among 730,000 or so distinct CDR3 sequences listed, 35% to 45% were seen once. The germline CDR1 and CDR2 sequences are SGHTA and FQGNSA. The CDR3 contains 11 residues. The sequence came from a woman aged 55 to 70 in good health. Material for sequencing was blood. This sequence joins TRBV7-2 and TRBJ1-1; TRBD1 aligns across 7 bases. CDR3 coding DNA: TGTGCCGGCAGCTTGGGACAGGAAGCTTTCTTT. It is translated as CAGSLGQEAFF.